This T cell receptor beta chain was documented in a study of T-cell reconstitution after alpha-beta-depleted transplantation in children. The study, taken as a whole, reports: Elevated TCRbeta diversity at day 60 was traced, in some patients, to surviving recipient T cells and thymic progenitors. T-cell numbers and diversity, one year after transplant, stemmed largely from T cells that were newly produced. Several hundred expanded graft clones reportedly gave rise to the alpha-beta T cells present about two months after transplant.

With respect to this clonotype: Its antigen remains unidentified.

Construction of the TCRbeta library involved unique molecular identifiers. TCRdb reprocessed the PCR reads with MiXCR, giving one entry per CDR3 protein. The repertoire has over 100,000 distinct CDR3 sequences, over 9% of them found once; the top ten carry around 34%. The ends lost 4 bases at V and 1 base at J; junction bases unmatched: 13. The CDR3 is made up of 19 amino acids. Germline CDR1 is MDHEN and CDR2 is SYDVKM. V gene TRBV28 combines with J gene TRBJ2-6; the match to TRBD2 covers 7 bases. Sequenced material: PBMCs, taken before TCRalphabeta/CD19-depleted stem cell transplant. The TCR originated in a boy aged 2 to 10 with acute lymphoblastic leukemia, due to receive a stem cell transplant. CDR3 coding DNA: TGTGCCAGCAGTTACAGCTTCGGCGGGAGAAAGTCTGGGGCCAACGTCCTGACTTTC. This encodes CASSYSFGGRKSGANVLTF.